The source of this TCR beta chain is a study of Ad26.COV2.S vaccination and SARS-CoV-2 variants. Here immunoSEQ multiplex PCR was the method, and the copy in TCRdb shows in-frame clones only, minus some. Of around 420,000 clones listed, around 87% are singletons. The sample's treatment: around 19 received Ad26.COV2.S at low or high dose, single or two shots; 5 received placebo; per-sample allocation not given. Samples came from day 63 after the first vaccine or placebo injection. The clonotype originates from a person aged 18-60 years who received the Ad26.COV2.S COVID-19 vaccine or a placebo. The source was peripheral blood, collected in a trial of Ad26.COV2.S vaccine versus placebo.

Here the CDR3 DNA reads TGTGCCAGCAGCTTAGGTAGCGGCAATGAGCAGTTCTTC. This codes for CASSLGSGNEQFF. V usage is TRBV7-3 and J usage is TRBJ2-1; TRBD2 is a possible D gene (6 bases). CDR3 length: 13 residues. CDR1 SGHTA and CDR2 FQGTGA come from the germline V gene. V dropped 2 bases and J dropped 6 bases, with 8 bases sitting between them. Full variable domain (missing parts from reference TRBV7-3 and TRBJ2-1): GAGVSQTPSNKVTEKGKYVELRCDPISGHTALYWYRQSLGQGPEFLIYFQGTGAADDSGLPNDRFFAVRPEGSVSTLKIQRTERGDSAVYLCASSLGSGNEQFFGPGTRLTVL.